These 8 T cell receptor beta chains were all obtained from the same sample, sequenced in a study of tumor and adjacent non-tumor tissue in lung cancer. The library came from three nested PCR rounds adapted from ARM-PCR protocols. TCRdb used MiXCR to reprocess the multiplex PCR reads, holding one entry per CDR3 protein. This table has about 76,000 distinct CDR3 sequences, around 65% appearing once. No cell sorting was done before RNA was extracted from the tissue. Sequences were obtained from lung tumor tissue. The receptor source for this set is a woman in her 70s with non-small cell lung cancer.

The chain uses TRBV20-1 and TRBJ2-1, with D possibly matching TRBD2 (7 bases). The J call may be faulty, since TRBJ2-7 better matches the DNA end. CDR3 length: 15 amino acids. Germline V gives CDR1 DFQATT, CDR2 SNEGSKA (reference sequence). The CDR3 DNA is TGCAGTGCTAGCCGGGACGGGGGGCATTGGAATGAGCAGTACTTC. It is translated as CSASRDGGHWNEQYF.

Note on this clonotype: A junction boundary mismatches the germline segment, possibly from a read error. V gene TRBV11-3 combines with J gene TRBJ2-1, with 10 bases fitting TRBD2. Germline V lookup: CDR1 SGHNT, CDR2 YENEEA. This CDR3 comprises 15 residues. CDR3 nucleotides: TGTGCCAGCAGTTTAGCTAGCGGGAGCTGCAATGAGCACTTCTTC. This sequence encodes CASSLASGSCNEHFF.

As concerns this clonotype: Given a much more abundant clone one base away, this may be a read error. Likely a read error: the CDR3 ends without its conserved phenylalanine or tryptophan. The rearrangement joins TRBV20-1 to TRBJ2-7; 14 bases match TRBD2. CDR3 length equals 17 residues. Trimming cost V 3 bases and J 1 base; bases outside gene matches: 8. Germline V lookup: CDR1 DFQATT, CDR2 SNEGSKA (reference sequence). In nucleotides, the CDR3 is TGCAGTGCTAGCCCTCCCGGGACTAGCGGGGGATCCTACGAGCAGTACCTC. Its protein is CSASPPGTSGGSYEQYL.

With respect to this clonotype: No conserved phenylalanine or tryptophan ends this CDR3, so it is likely a read error. The chain is built from TRBV5-1 and TRBJ2-7; 7 positions match TRBD1. This CDR3 is built from 15 residues. CDR1 SGHRS and CDR2 YFSETQ come from the germline V gene. CDR3 amino acids: CANSTGQDHGYEQYL. The CDR3 DNA reads TGCGCCAACAGCACCGGACAGGACCACGGCTACGAGCAGTACCTC.

Details on this clonotype: At one of its ends the junction is not consistent with the germline gene, which may arise from a read error. The genes are TRBV29-1 and TRBJ1-1; 8 bases agree with TRBD1. The CDR3 spans 14 residues. Germline assignment: CDR1 SQVTM and CDR2 ANQGSEA. CDR3 coding DNA: TGTAGCGTTGTCAACAGGGGGACGAACACTGAAGCTTCCTTT. It is translated as CSVVNRGTNTEASF.

Comments on this clonotype: One junction end does not reproduce the germline sequence, and a read error may be involved. The chain has TRBV11-1 and TRBJ1-2; D is perhaps TRBD1 (5 bases). Germline-derived CDR1 and CDR2 are SGHAT and FQDESV (reference sequence). The CDR3 extends over 14 amino acids. The CDR3 DNA reads TGTGCAAGCAGAAGTGCTGGGACGGCCTATGGCTACACCTTC. Translating gives CASRSAGTAYGYTF.

Notes on this clonotype: A read error may produce the germline difference seen at one junction end. The V gene is TRBV6-6, the J gene TRBJ2-1; 11 bases map to TRBD2. Germline-derived CDR1 and CDR2 are MNHNY and SVGAGI (reference sequence). The CDR3 is 16 residues long. The chain's CDR3 is CASRDPTSGSAGEQFF. The CDR3 coding sequence is TGTGCCAGCAGAGACCCTACTAGCGGGAGTGCTGGGGAGCAATTCTTC.

V usage is TRBV11-3 and J usage is TRBJ2-1; 12 nucleotides agree with TRBD2. CDR1 and CDR2 (germline): SGHNT, YENEEA. The length of the CDR3 is 15 residues. Trimming removed 3 bases from V and 6 bases from J; junction bases left unmatched: 3. The CDR3 sequence is CASSLTSGSCNEQFF. The DNA of the CDR3 is TGTGCCAGCAGCTTGACTAGCGGGAGCTGCAATGAGCAGTTCTTC. Looking up the rest from reference TRBV11-3 and TRBJ2-1 gives the full variable domain: EAGVVQSPRYKIIEKKQPVAFWCNPISGHNTLYWYLQNLGQGPELLIRYENEEAVDDSQLPKDRFSAERLKGVDSTLKIQPAELGDSAVYLCASSLTSGSCNEQFFGPGTRLTVL.